These T cell receptor beta chains were read from a single sample in a study of blood T cells in healthy people across ages. One entry per CDR3 protein, called by TCRdb with MiXCR from the 5' RACE reads. The profile shows roughly 1,500,000 distinct CDR3 sequences, roughly 40% of them singletons. Specimen: blood. These receptors originate from a woman aged 18-29 years in good health. CDR3s include the opening cysteine and the closing phenylalanine or tryptophan. The order of the fields is D gene, J gene, clone size, V gene, CDR3 DNA, CDR3 protein. A D gene is named only where the DNA matches it firmly. Not every row has a clone size; where given, it reads once, few, many or a size class.

>.|TRBJ2-2|.|TRBV9
TGTGCCAGCACGGTAGAGAACACCGGGGAGCTGTTTTTT
CASTVENTGELFF
>.|TRBJ1-1|.|TRBV7-2
TGTGCCAGCAGCTTATCCCATTTTATGGTACAGAACACTGAAGCTTTCTTT
CASSLSHFMVQNTEAFF
>TRBD2|TRBJ2-7|once|TRBV12-3/TRBV12-4
TGTGCCAGCAGTTTTGAGATATCTCGGCTAGCGGGAACCTACGAGCAGTACTTC
CASSFEISRLAGTYEQYF
>.|TRBJ1-1|.|TRBV7-9
TGTGCCAGCAGCCCCTGGGAGGGAATATCGTCGGACACTGAAGCTTTCTTT
CASSPWEGISSDTEAFF
>TRBD2|TRBJ2-1|.|TRBV9
TGTGCCAGCAGCGGCAATGGACTAGCGGGGGCAAATGAGCAGTTCTTC
CASSGNGLAGANEQFF
>.|TRBJ1-1|.|TRBV5-1
TGCGCCAGCAGAGAAGACGCGGGGGGCACTGAAGCTTTCTTT
CASREDAGGTEAFF
>TRBD2|TRBJ2-7|.|TRBV5-4
TGTGCCAGCAGCTTGATGGGACTAGCGTTGAATGAGCAGTACTTC
CASSLMGLALNEQYF
>TRBD2|TRBJ2-3|.|TRBV20-1
TGCAGTGCTAGAGGTATAGCGGGGGGGCCGGGCACAGATACGCAGTATTTT
CSARGIAGGPGTDTQYF
>TRBD2|TRBJ2-3|once|TRBV9
TGTGCTAAGAGGCGGGGGTTGTCCACAGATACGCAGTATTTT
CAKRRGLSTDTQYF
>.|TRBJ2-7|many|TRBV6-6
TGTGCCTCCCGGGGGAAGGGCTCCTACGAGCAGTACTTC
CASRGKGSYEQYF
>.|TRBJ2-1|few|TRBV11-2
TGTGCCAGCAGCTTAGATGCCCTTTGGAATGAGCAGTTCTTC
CASSLDALWNEQFF
>TRBD1|TRBJ2-1|.|TRBV5-1
TGCGCCAGCAGCCCCCGACAGGGACAGGGGTCGGATGAGCAGTTCTTC
CASSPRQGQGSDEQFF
>.|TRBJ1-1|.|TRBV5-1
TGCGCCAGCAGCTTGGACCGCAGGAGAGACACTGAAGCTTTCTTT
CASSLDRRRDTEAFF
>.|TRBJ2-3|.|TRBV6-1
TGTGCCTCCGGGTCCATGGGGGACGGCACAGATACGCAGTATTTT
CASGSMGDGTDTQYF
>TRBD2|TRBJ2-3|.|TRBV5-1
TGCGCCAGCAGCTTGGTAGGACTAGCGGGATTTTTAATCGGTGCAGATACGCAGTATTTT
CASSLVGLAGFLIGADTQYF
>.|TRBJ1-5|few|TRBV14
TGTGCCAGCAGCCAACACCGGGGCCCCTCAGATCAGCCCCAGCATTTT
CASSQHRGPSDQPQHF
>TRBD1|TRBJ2-7|few|TRBV29-1
TGCAGCGTTGCGGGGACAGGGCCCTACGAGCAGTACTTC
CSVAGTGPYEQYF
>.|TRBJ1-2|.|TRBV20-1
TGCAGTGCCGTCGGGGCCGTTGATCTATTGGGCTACACCTTC
CSAVGAVDLLGYTF
>.|TRBJ2-1|few|TRBV5-1
TGCGCCAGCGCCCCGGCAATTGTGTACAATGAGCAGTTCTTC
CASAPAIVYNEQFF
>.|TRBJ2-1|.|TRBV18
TGTGCCAGCTCACCAAAAGGATTTGTCGCCTACAATGAGCAGTTCTTC
CASSPKGFVAYNEQFF
>.|TRBJ2-7|.|TRBV30
TGTGCCTGGAGCACACAAGGGACTGGGGCCAACGAGCAGTACTTC
CAWSTQGTGANEQYF
>TRBD2|TRBJ2-7|few|TRBV15
TGTGCCACCAGCAGAGATGGACTAGCGTCGTACGAGCAGTACTTC
CATSRDGLASYEQYF
>.|TRBJ1-2|few|TRBV2
TGTGCCAGCAGTGGCCCACAGCACTATGGCTACACCTTC
CASSGPQHYGYTF
>.|TRBJ2-5|.|TRBV6-1
TGTGCCAGCAGCGACAGGGAGGGAGAGACCCAGTACTTC
CASSDREGETQYF
>.|TRBJ1-2|.|TRBV6-5
TGTGCCAGCATGACGGTTAACTATGGCTACACCTTC
CASMTVNYGYTF
>TRBD2|TRBJ2-3|.|TRBV20-1
TGCAGTGCTAGCGGAACTAGCGGGAGGGACACAGATACGCAGTATTTT
CSASGTSGRDTDTQYF
>.|TRBJ2-5|few|TRBV10-3
TGTGCCATCAGTGCGGACTCCCGTGTGATCAATGAGCAGTACTTC
CAISADSRVINEQYF
>.|TRBJ2-3|.|TRBV20-1
TGCAGTGGTAGAGATCAAGGCGATACGCAGTATTTT
CSGRDQGDTQYF
>TRBD2|TRBJ2-1|.|TRBV19
TGTGCCAGTAGTATCGAACTTAGCGGGAGGAGCAATGAGCAGTTCTTC
CASSIELSGRSNEQFF
>TRBD1|TRBJ1-5|.|TRBV6-1
TGTGCCAGCAGACTGGGACAGGGGGCGGCGAGGCAGCCCCAGCATTTT
CASRLGQGAARQPQHF
>.|TRBJ2-5|.|TRBV20-1
TGCAGTGCTAGAGTCAGGACAGTGGGAGAGACCCAGTACTTT
CSARVRTVGETQYF
>.|TRBJ2-3|.|TRBV18
TGTGCCAGCTCACCTAGTCCGCAGGACAGCCATGCGATAGATACGCAGTATTTT
CASSPSPQDSHAIDTQYF
>.|TRBJ2-3|.|TRBV6-1
TGTGCCAGCAGTCAAGGCTTAGGGGCGGGAAGCACAGATACGCAGTATTTT
CASSQGLGAGSTDTQYF
>TRBD2|TRBJ2-7|.|TRBV20-1
TGCAGTGCTCGCCACCGGACTAGCGGGACCTACAATGAGCAGTACTTC
CSARHRTSGTYNEQYF
>.|TRBJ2-7|few|TRBV6-1
TGTGCCAGCAGCGAGGGACTCTCCGGATACGAGCAGTACTTC
CASSEGLSGYEQYF
>TRBD1|TRBJ1-5|.|TRBV3-1
TGTGCCAGCAGCCAACAGGGGGGGGTGAATCAGCCCCAGCATTTT
CASSQQGGVNQPQHF
>.|TRBJ2-7|.|TRBV5-1
TGCGCCAGCAGCGTGGGGGGTCCCAGCTCCTACGAGCAGTACTTC
CASSVGGPSSYEQYF
>TRBD1|TRBJ1-2|.|TRBV2
TGTGCCGGGGGGGACAGCCCCAACTATGGCTACACCTTC
CAGGDSPNYGYTF
>.|TRBJ2-1|.|TRBV15
TGTGCCACCAGCAGTCAGGGGAATGAGCAGTTCTTC
CATSSQGNEQFF
>TRBD1|TRBJ2-1|few|TRBV6-4
TGTGCCAGCAGTGACGCAGTGGACAGGGCTAGGGGTGAGCAGTTCTTC
CASSDAVDRARGEQFF
>TRBD2|TRBJ2-1|.|TRBV7-9
TGTGCCAGCAGCCCGGGTGGACTAGCGGGAGGTGGGGAGCAGTTCTTC
CASSPGGLAGGGEQFF
>.|TRBJ2-7|many|TRBV29-1
TGCAGCGTATTTACAGGGGAGGACTCCTACGAGCAGTACTTC
CSVFTGEDSYEQYF
>.|TRBJ1-1|.|TRBV7-9
TGTGCCAGCAGCTTACTAGGGGAACCTAAGGGATCTGAAGCTTTCTTT
CASSLLGEPKGSEAFF
>TRBD2|TRBJ2-3|.|TRBV29-1
TGCAGCGGAGCGGGAGTGAGCGCAGATACGCAGTATTTT
CSGAGVSADTQYF
>.|TRBJ1-2|.|TRBV20-1
TGCAGTGCTAGAGATAATCGGGCAGGGGAGAACTATGGCTACACCTTC
CSARDNRAGENYGYTF